A single sample gave rise to the 7 T cell receptor beta chains below, sequenced in a study of T-cell memory formation after mild COVID-19. TCRdb used MiXCR to reprocess the 5' RACE reads, holding one entry per CDR3 protein. The top ten clones hold about 20% of a sample with about 350,000 distinct CDR3 sequences, around 15% of them seen once. The sequenced sample consisted of PBMCs or a T cell subset sorted from them (not recorded which). The source is a man aged 18-30 years who had mild COVID-19 (a few samples of this study predate the infection). Cell type and time point are not known.

This clonotype has only a few counts. V usage is TRBV5-1 and J usage is TRBJ2-7; 8 nucleotides align to TRBD2. V gave up 5 bases and J gave up 1 base; unmatched junction bases: 8. The CDR3 consists of 15 residues. The germline CDR1 and CDR2 sequences are SGHRS and YFSETQ. The CDR3 region is CASRPEASGSYEQYV. The DNA of the CDR3 is TGCGCCAGCAGACCAGAGGCTAGCGGGTCCTACGAGCAGTACGTC.

The chain has TRBV6-2 or TRBV6-3 and TRBJ2-7; no definite D call. The V end lost 2 bases, the J end lost 3 bases, and 11 bases lay between the germline ends. The germline CDR1 and CDR2 sequences are MNHEY and SVGEGT. The CDR3 contains 14 residues. The CDR3 coding sequence is TGTGCCAGCAGTTACCGGAACCGATACTACGAGCAGTACTTC. Translation: CASSYRNRYYEQYF.

This clonotype turned up a few times. The V and J genes are TRBV28 and TRBJ2-5, with D maybe TRBD1 (6 bases). The CDR3 spans 13 residues. V lost 8 bases, J lost 1 base, and 11 bases lay in between. CDR1 MDHEN and CDR2 SYDVKM come from the germline V gene. The chain's CDR3 is CASVRGIQETQYF. CDR3 bases: TGTGCCAGCGTCAGGGGAATCCAAGAGACCCAGTACTTC.

This clonotype occurred many times. V gene TRBV4-3 combines with J gene TRBJ2-2; D gene ambiguous. The V and J ends lost 0 bases and 4 bases respectively, with 3 bases between them. The V gene's germline CDR1 is LGHNA and CDR2 YSLEER. This CDR3 comprises 13 residues. The CDR3 reads CASSQDSTGELFF. The CDR3 region has the DNA TGCGCCAGCAGCCAAGATAGCACCGGGGAGCTGTTTTTT.

This clonotype has a handful of counts. The rearrangement joins TRBV6-2 or TRBV6-3 to TRBJ2-3; D ambiguous. CDR3 length: 13 residues. Trimming left V 0 bases short and J 7 bases short, with 8 bases between. CDR1 and CDR2 from the germline V gene are MNHEY and SVGEGT. The CDR3 loop is CASSYSPWNTQYF. CDR3 nucleotides: TGTGCCAGCAGTTACTCTCCCTGGAATACGCAGTATTTT.

This clonotype was observed a handful of times. The chain uses TRBV4-1 and TRBJ2-3; 10 positions agree with TRBD2. V lost 4 bases and J lost 1; bases outside the gene matches: 5. The CDR3 is 16 residues long. Germline-derived CDR1 and CDR2 are MGHRA and YSYEKL. CDR3 bases: TGCGCCAGCAGCCGTTCTAGCGGGGGAGGCACAGATACGCAGTATTTT. This gives the protein CASSRSSGGGTDTQYF.

This sequence joins TRBV5-1 and TRBJ1-1, with 7 positions matching TRBD1. Germline trimming cut 4 bases from V and 11 bases from J; bases unmatched to any gene: 14. Germline CDR1 is SGHRS and CDR2 is YFSETQ. The CDR3 has 14 amino acids. The CDR3 reads CASSLEGARRGAFF. The CDR3 DNA reads as TGCGCCAGCAGCCTTGAGGGGGCCCGCCGTGGGGCTTTCTTT. Supplemented by reference TRBV5-1 and TRBJ1-1, the full variable domain reads KAGVTQTPRYLIKTRGQQVTLSCSPISGHRSVSWYQQTPGQGLQFLFEYFSETQRNKGNFPGRFSGRQFSNSRSEMNVSTLELGDSALYLCASSLEGARRGAFFGQGTRLTVV.